Listed below are T cell receptor beta chains from one sample, sequenced in a study of human T cells and chemical hapten exposure. TCRdb re-analysed the RACE reads in MiXCR, keeping a single row per CDR3 protein. Of more than 80,000 distinct CDR3 sequences in the sample, more than 10% were seen once. The sample consisted of whole blood, taken in connection with sensitization to the hapten diphenylcyclopropenone (DPC). The receptors were gathered from a woman aged 45-59 years with alopecia areata. Some clones in this sample may be carry-over from other donors' samples. CDR3s include the opening cysteine and the closing phenylalanine or tryptophan. The order of the fields is J gene, V gene, CDR3 protein.

j_gene: TRBJ2-3; v_gene: TRBV10-3; CDR3aa: CAISSPDAPSTDTQYF
j_gene: TRBJ2-3; v_gene: TRBV18; CDR3aa: CASSPGAQTGTDTQYF
j_gene: TRBJ2-7; v_gene: TRBV12-3/TRBV12-4; CDR3aa: CASSVLTGFLEQYF
j_gene: TRBJ1-2; v_gene: TRBV28; CDR3aa: CASSHQGYTF
j_gene: TRBJ1-1; v_gene: TRBV6-4; CDR3aa: CATKQGMVSVAFF
j_gene: TRBJ2-1; v_gene: TRBV11-2; CDR3aa: CASSLDRSSGNNEQFF
j_gene: TRBJ2-2; v_gene: TRBV7-9; CDR3aa: CASSRTQLNTGELFF
j_gene: TRBJ2-7; v_gene: TRBV3-1; CDR3aa: CASSQEHSGRPLSEQYF
j_gene: TRBJ1-5; v_gene: TRBV6-2/TRBV6-3; CDR3aa: CASTKSNNQPQHF
j_gene: TRBJ2-1; v_gene: TRBV2; CDR3aa: CASSPLGTRSYNEQFF
j_gene: TRBJ1-5; v_gene: TRBV19; CDR3aa: CASGLGGQDQPQHF
j_gene: TRBJ1-1; v_gene: TRBV2; CDR3aa: CASSEGGRYTEAFF
j_gene: TRBJ2-7; v_gene: TRBV11-2; CDR3aa: CASSLGLAGGTRSYEQYF
j_gene: TRBJ1-4; v_gene: TRBV28; CDR3aa: CASSPQLNEKLFF
j_gene: TRBJ2-7; v_gene: TRBV12-3/TRBV12-4; CDR3aa: CASSPPGQGTEQYF
j_gene: TRBJ2-5; v_gene: TRBV12-3/TRBV12-4; CDR3aa: CASSLDLIGETQYF
j_gene: TRBJ2-7; v_gene: TRBV29-1; CDR3aa: CSVEPGYEQYF
j_gene: TRBJ2-5; v_gene: TRBV20-1; CDR3aa: CSASSGPVQETQYF
j_gene: TRBJ1-2; v_gene: TRBV11-2; CDR3aa: CASKTERNYGYTF
j_gene: TRBJ2-2; v_gene: TRBV6-2/TRBV6-3; CDR3aa: CASSYGRGSNTGELFF
j_gene: TRBJ2-1; v_gene: TRBV5-6; CDR3aa: CASSLEQGAFSHEQFF
j_gene: TRBJ1-2; v_gene: TRBV18; CDR3aa: CASSPARGQPDYGYTF
j_gene: TRBJ2-1; v_gene: TRBV14; CDR3aa: CASSRQMSSYNEQFF
j_gene: TRBJ2-5; v_gene: TRBV29-1; CDR3aa: CSVGDRGQETQYF
j_gene: TRBJ1-2; v_gene: TRBV10-3; CDR3aa: CAISEIGNYGYTF
j_gene: TRBJ2-5; v_gene: TRBV7-6; CDR3aa: CASSMTGTSGPGYF
j_gene: TRBJ1-2; v_gene: TRBV4-1; CDR3aa: CASSPLPGSASNYGYTF
j_gene: TRBJ1-4; v_gene: TRBV7-6; CDR3aa: CASSLAAEGNEKLFF
j_gene: TRBJ1-3; v_gene: TRBV5-4; CDR3aa: CASSLDPGFGNTIYF
j_gene: TRBJ2-4; v_gene: TRBV6-1; CDR3aa: CASSEMGGKNIQYF
j_gene: TRBJ1-3; v_gene: TRBV9; CDR3aa: CASSAGQVLDTIYF
j_gene: TRBJ1-4; v_gene: TRBV12-3/TRBV12-4; CDR3aa: CASSLLDRGREKLFF
j_gene: TRBJ1-5; v_gene: TRBV28; CDR3aa: CASSGVWNQPQHF
j_gene: TRBJ2-4; v_gene: TRBV20-1; CDR3aa: CSARNDRGKNIQYF
j_gene: TRBJ2-6; v_gene: TRBV7-6; CDR3aa: CASSLTSNSGANVLTF
j_gene: TRBJ2-1; v_gene: TRBV5-1; CDR3aa: CASSPTGLSNNEQFF
j_gene: TRBJ2-7; v_gene: TRBV28; CDR3aa: CASSSGLADYEQYF
j_gene: TRBJ2-7; v_gene: TRBV12-3/TRBV12-4; CDR3aa: CASTLTRTYEQYF
j_gene: TRBJ1-1; v_gene: TRBV28; CDR3aa: CASSLLTTEAFF
j_gene: TRBJ2-3; v_gene: TRBV28; CDR3aa: CASSSTSVPSTDTQYF
j_gene: TRBJ1-1; v_gene: TRBV21-1; CDR3aa: CASSAKGITEAFF
j_gene: TRBJ2-3; v_gene: TRBV20-1; CDR3aa: CSAWREAQYF
j_gene: TRBJ1-1; v_gene: TRBV28; CDR3aa: CASSFAGEIKAEAFF
j_gene: TRBJ2-5; v_gene: TRBV28; CDR3aa: CASSFWTEQETQYF